This entry features one T cell receptor (beta chain) sequence. Its frequency places this clonotype as medium-sized (0.01 to 0.1%); no count is recorded. Its antigen is unknown. This record belongs to a study of CD8 T cells in cerebrospinal fluid in Alzheimer's disease (TCRdb year 2020). Regarding the research as a whole: CSF T cell clonal expansion was assessed with two single-cell approaches: plate-based nested PCR sequencing and droplet-based sequencing. This study tested whether clonally expanded T cells could be found in cerebrospinal fluid from healthy elderly individuals and from patients with neurodegenerative disease. In the droplet-based CSF analysis comparing patients with controls, roughly 10 healthy controls (about 11,000 cells) and roughly 10 patients with MCI or Alzheimer's disease (approximately 10,000 cells) were included. CSF gene-expression analysis, which included Parkinson's disease patients, covered 20 to 30 samples in total.

All participants were free of acute infectious disease and in good physical condition. Neurodegeneration in patients was confirmed using biomarkers including neurofilament, amyloid-beta and tau. For droplet-based sequencing, live CSF cells were sorted with a live/dead marker. To pellet immune cells, CSF obtained by lumbar puncture was centrifuged at 300g. CSF samples were inspected for red blood cells, and any blood-contaminated sample was excluded. CSF cells were cryopreserved in freezing medium, frozen overnight at -80 °C, and then stored in liquid nitrogen. Before analysis, CSF samples were stored for less than seven months. Library creation used 10x single-cell sequencing. CSF cells were profiled with 10X Genomics single-cell V(D)J and 5' gene-expression libraries. An Illumina NextSeq550 was used to sequence the CSF single-cell TCR libraries. Concerning the study's data processing: V(D)J reads were aligned to the vdj-GRCh38 alts ensemble 2.0.0 reference and were analysed with the Cell Ranger vdj pipeline. Clonotypes were defined as cell barcodes sharing the same set of productive CDR3 nucleotide sequences. To connect clonality with transcriptional profiles, clonotype information was added to the gene-expression metadata in Seurat v3.0. Any CSF cell with more than 1,800 genes, more than 7,500 UMIs or more than 10% mitochondrial reads was removed. CDR3-beta sequences were compared against VDJdb to identify TCRs with known antigen specificity. The network analysis of clone sharing was performed with the R package qgraph and was limited to TCRs that had complete alpha and beta chains. TCRdb reprocessed the reads and assigns one entry to each CDR3 protein sequence, leaving out DNA. These V and J calls are TCRdb output, not the study's own analysis. The sample table on file contains just under 1,500 distinct CDR3 sequences. Together, the top ten hold around 6.2% of the sample.

The research as a whole found: When the data were pooled, 4 of 6 Alzheimer's patients but only 1 of 10 healthy subjects had a highly expanded clone, defined as one making up at least 3% of TCRs. Only samples with detectable clones (about 11 healthy, 5 MCI, 5 AD, 6 PD) were included in the overall clonality comparison. In patients with MCI or Alzheimer's disease, the biggest CSF clone accounted for a larger percentage of TCRs than in controls. It was cautioned by the authors that a causal link between EBV and Alzheimer's disease is not established by the detection of EBV-specific TCRs in CSF. The EBV-specific clones were neither the most highly expanded clones nor enriched among patients.

Sequenced material: cerebrospinal fluid. The sequence was obtained from a human donor with Alzheimer's disease.

The CDR3 protein: CASSNREGNSPLHF. Recombination joined TRBV19 with TRBJ1-6; TCRdb's D call, TRBD1, is unchecked because there is no DNA. CDR1 LNHDA and CDR2 SQIVND are derived from the germline V gene (reference sequence). There are 14 amino acids in the CDR3, from cysteine to phenylalanine inclusive. This entry has no DNA.